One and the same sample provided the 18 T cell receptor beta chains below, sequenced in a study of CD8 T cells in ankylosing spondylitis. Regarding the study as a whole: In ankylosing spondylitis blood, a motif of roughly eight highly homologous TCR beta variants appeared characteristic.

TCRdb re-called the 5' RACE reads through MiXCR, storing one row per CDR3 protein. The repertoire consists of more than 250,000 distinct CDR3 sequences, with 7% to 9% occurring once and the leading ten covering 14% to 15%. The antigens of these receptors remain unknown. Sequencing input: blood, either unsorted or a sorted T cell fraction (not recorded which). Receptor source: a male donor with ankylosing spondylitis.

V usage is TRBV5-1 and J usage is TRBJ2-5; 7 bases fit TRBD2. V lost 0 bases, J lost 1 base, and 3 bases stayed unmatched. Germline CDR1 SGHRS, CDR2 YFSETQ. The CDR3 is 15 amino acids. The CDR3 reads CASSLARGGQETQYF. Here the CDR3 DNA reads TGCGCCAGCAGCTTGGCCCGCGGGGGCCAAGAGACCCAGTACTTC. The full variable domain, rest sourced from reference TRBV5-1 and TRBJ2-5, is KAGVTQTPRYLIKTRGQQVTLSCSPISGHRSVSWYQQTPGQGLQFLFEYFSETQRNKGNFPGRFSGRQFSNSRSEMNVSTLELGDSALYLCASSLARGGQETQYFGPGTRLLVL.

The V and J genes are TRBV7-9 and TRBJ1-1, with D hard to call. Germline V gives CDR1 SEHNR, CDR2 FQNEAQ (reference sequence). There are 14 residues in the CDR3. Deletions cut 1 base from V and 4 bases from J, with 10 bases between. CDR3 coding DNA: TGTGCCAGCAGCTTAGACCTCGAGGGCACTGAAGCTTTCTTT. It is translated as CASSLDLEGTEAFF.

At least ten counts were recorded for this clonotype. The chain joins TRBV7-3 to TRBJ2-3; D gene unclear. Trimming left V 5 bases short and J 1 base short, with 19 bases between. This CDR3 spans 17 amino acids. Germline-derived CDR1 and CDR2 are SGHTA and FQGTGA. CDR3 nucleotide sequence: TGTGCCAGCAGCCTAGGTACCTTCCGCAGCGGCACAGATACGCAGTATTTT. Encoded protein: CASSLGTFRSGTDTQYF.

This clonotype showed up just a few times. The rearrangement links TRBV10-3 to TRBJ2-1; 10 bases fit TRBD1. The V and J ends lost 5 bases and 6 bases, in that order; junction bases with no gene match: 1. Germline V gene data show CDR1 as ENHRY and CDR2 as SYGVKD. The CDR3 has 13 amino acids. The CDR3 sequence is CAISRTGGNEQFF. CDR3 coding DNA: TGTGCCATCAGTCGGACAGGGGGCAATGAGCAGTTCTTC.

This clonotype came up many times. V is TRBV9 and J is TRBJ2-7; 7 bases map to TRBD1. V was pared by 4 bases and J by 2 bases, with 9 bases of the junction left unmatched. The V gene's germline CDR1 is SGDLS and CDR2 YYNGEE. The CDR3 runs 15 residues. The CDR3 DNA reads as TGTGCCAGCAGCCCGACAGGGATGGAGACCTACGAGCAGTACTTC. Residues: CASSPTGMETYEQYF.

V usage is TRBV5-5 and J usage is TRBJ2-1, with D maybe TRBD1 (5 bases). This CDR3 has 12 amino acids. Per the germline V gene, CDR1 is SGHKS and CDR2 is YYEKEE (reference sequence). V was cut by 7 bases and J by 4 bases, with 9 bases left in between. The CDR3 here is CASGYRYNEQFF. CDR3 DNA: TGTGCCAGCGGGTACAGGTACAATGAGCAGTTCTTC.

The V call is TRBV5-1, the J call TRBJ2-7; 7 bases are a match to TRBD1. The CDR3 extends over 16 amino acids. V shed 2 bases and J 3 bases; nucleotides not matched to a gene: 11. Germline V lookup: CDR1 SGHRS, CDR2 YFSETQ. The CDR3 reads CASSLRSGTAHYEQYF. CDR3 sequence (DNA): TGCGCCAGCAGCTTACGTTCGGGGACAGCGCACTACGAGCAGTACTTC.

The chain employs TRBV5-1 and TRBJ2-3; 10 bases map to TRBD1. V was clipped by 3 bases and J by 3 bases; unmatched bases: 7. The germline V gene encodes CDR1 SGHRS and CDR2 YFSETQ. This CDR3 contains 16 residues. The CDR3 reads CASSYAAGQGTDTQYF. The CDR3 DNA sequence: TGCGCCAGCAGCTACGCAGCGGGACAGGGGACAGATACGCAGTATTTT.

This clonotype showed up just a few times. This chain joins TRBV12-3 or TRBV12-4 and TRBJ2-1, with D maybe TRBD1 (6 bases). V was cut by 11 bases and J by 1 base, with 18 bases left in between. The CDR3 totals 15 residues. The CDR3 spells CAVLYRDTSYNEQFF. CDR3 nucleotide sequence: TGTGCCGTCCTATACCGGGACACTTCCTACAATGAGCAGTTCTTC.

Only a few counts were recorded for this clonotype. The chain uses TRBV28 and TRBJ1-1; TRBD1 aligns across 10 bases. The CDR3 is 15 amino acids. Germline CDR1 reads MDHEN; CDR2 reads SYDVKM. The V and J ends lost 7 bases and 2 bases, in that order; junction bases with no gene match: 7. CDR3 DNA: TGTGCCAGCATAAGGGACAGGGGAGGAAACACTGAAGCTTTCTTT. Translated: CASIRDRGGNTEAFF.

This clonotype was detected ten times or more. The CDR3: CASSLIRISGGELFF. In DNA form, the CDR3 reads TGTGCCAGCAGTTTGATAAGGATATCAGGCGGGGAGCTGTTTTTT. V and J are TRBV28 and TRBJ2-2; D gene unclear. This CDR3 has 15 residues. V dropped 3 bases and J dropped 7 bases, with 15 bases sitting between them. The germline gives CDR1 MDHEN, CDR2 SYDVKM.

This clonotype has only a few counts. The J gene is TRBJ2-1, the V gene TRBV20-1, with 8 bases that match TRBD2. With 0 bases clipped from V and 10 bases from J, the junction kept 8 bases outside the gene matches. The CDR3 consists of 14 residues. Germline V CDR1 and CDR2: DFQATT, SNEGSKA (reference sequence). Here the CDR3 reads CSAREVSGVGEQFF. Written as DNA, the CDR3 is TGCAGTGCTAGAGAAGTTAGCGGGGTTGGGGAGCAGTTCTTC.

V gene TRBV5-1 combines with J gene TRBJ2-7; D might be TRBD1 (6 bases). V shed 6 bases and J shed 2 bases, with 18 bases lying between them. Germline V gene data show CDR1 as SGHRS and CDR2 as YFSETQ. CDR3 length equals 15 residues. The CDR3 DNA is TGCGCCAGCACCCTCATAACAGGGACCCCCTACGAGCAGTACTTC. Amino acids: CASTLITGTPYEQYF.

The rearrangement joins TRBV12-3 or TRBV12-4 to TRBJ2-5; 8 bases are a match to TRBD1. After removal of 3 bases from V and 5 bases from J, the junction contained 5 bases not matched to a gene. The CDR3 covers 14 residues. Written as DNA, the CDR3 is TGTGCCAGCAGTTTCCCAGGGGGCTGGGAGACCCAGTACTTC. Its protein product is CASSFPGGWETQYF.

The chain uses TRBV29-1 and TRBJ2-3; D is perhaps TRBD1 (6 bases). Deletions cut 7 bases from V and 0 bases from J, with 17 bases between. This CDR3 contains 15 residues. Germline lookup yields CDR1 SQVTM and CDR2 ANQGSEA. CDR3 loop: CSAGRGDTSTDTQYF. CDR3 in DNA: TGCAGCGCTGGCCGTGGGGACACGAGCACAGATACGCAGTATTTT.

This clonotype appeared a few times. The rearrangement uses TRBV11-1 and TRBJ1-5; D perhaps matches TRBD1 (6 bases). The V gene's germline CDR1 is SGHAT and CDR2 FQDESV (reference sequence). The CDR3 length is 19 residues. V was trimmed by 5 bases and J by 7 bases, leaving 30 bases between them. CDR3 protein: CASSLPLPSTGNRGQPQHF. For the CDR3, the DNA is TGTGCCAGCAGCCTTCCCCTACCGTCCACAGGGAATAGAGGCCAGCCCCAGCATTTT.

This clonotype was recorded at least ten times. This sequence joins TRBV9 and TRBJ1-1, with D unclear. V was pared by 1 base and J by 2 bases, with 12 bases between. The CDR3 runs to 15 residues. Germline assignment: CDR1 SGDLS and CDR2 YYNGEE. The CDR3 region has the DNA TGTGCCAGCAGCGTATCGGCAGGAATAAACACTGAAGCTTTCTTT. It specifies CASSVSAGINTEAFF. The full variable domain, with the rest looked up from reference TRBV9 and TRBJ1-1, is DSGVTQTPKHLITATGQRVTLRCSPRSGDLSVYWYQQSLDQGLQFLIQYYNGEERAKGNILERFSAQQFPDLHSELNLSSLELGDSALYFCASSVSAGINTEAFFGQGTRLTVV.

CDR3 region: CASSSISLYNEQFF. The CDR3 DNA sequence: TGTGCCAGCAGCTCTATCTCCCTATACAATGAGCAGTTCTTC. The chain has TRBV7-2 and TRBJ2-1; no definite D call. Germline assignment: CDR1 SGHTA and CDR2 FQGNSA. The CDR3 length is 14 residues. V was shortened by 4 bases and J by 4 bases, with 11 bases between the two germline ends. Combining the CDR3 with reference TRBV7-2 and TRBJ2-1 gives the whole variable domain GAGVSQSPSNKVTEKGKDVELRCDPISGHTALYWYRQSLGQGLEFLIYFQGNSAPDKSGLPSDRFSAERTGGSVSTLTIQRTQQEDSAVYLCASSSISLYNEQFFGPGTRLTVL.